This T cell receptor beta chain was retrieved from a study of shared clonotypes between healthy human individuals. General observations from the study: Sequencing depth was expected to affect clonotype sharing among donors. Since donors were few, the genetic and exposure-history diversity represented was limited. Shared across several donors were around 5% of the naive CD4 clonotypes.

A note on this clone: Its antigen is undetermined.

CDR1 MNHEY and CDR2 SVGAGI come from the germline V gene. V was trimmed by 6 bases and J by 4 bases, leaving 9 bases between them. This CDR3 has 12 residues. The naive CD8 fraction comprised CD45RO-negative cells positively selected for CCR7 and excluded terminally differentiated effector memory CD45RA+ cells. Execution of the assay was at deep level. Produced via immunoSEQ multiplex PCR; TCRdb's table is partial and in-frame only. The top ten hold roughly 1.7% of the sample, which has more than 2 million clones, about 94% seen once. Sequenced sample: naive CD8+ T cells from PBMCs. The TCR sequence derives from a man aged 18 to 35 in good health. Some clones in this sample may be carry-over from other donors' samples. The chain combines TRBV6-5 with TRBJ1-2; tentative D call: TRBD1 (6 bases). The CDR3 coding sequence is TGTGCCAGCAGGGACAGACCCTATGGCTACACCTTC. It yields the protein CASRDRPYGYTF.